This is a list of T cell receptor beta chains from one sample in a study of T cells after posttransplantation cyclophosphamide. Measured with immunoSEQ multiplex PCR; TCRdb has only the in-frame clones, and not every one. The sample consists of fewer than 12,000 clones, about four fifths of them appearing once. Sample: PBMCs, taken after allogeneic stem cell transplant with posttransplant cyclophosphamide. Every receptor here comes from a female patient aged 50 to 60 who received an allogeneic stem cell transplant from a related donor, was CMV-positive, and had no GVHD. These T cells may partly come from the graft donor. The conserved cysteine and the conserved F or W are not part of the CDR3 here. Fields, in order: V gene, J gene, CDR3 protein.

>TRBV15|TRBJ2-7
ATSRDFGQTYEQY
>TRBV27|TRBJ2-2
ASSLSSGFSIRELF
>TRBV5-1|TRBJ2-6
ASSLTGDDSGANVLT
>TRBV10-3|TRBJ2-1
AISGTGSYNEQF
>TRBV5-1|TRBJ2-6
ASSLGPSSLGANVLT
>TRBV4-3|NA
ASSQDPGQGFYEQY
>TRBV19|TRBJ1-3
ASGKTGGGNTIY
>TRBV27|TRBJ1-1
ASSNGEVTEAF
>TRBV25-1|TRBJ2-7
ASRSGGLNIEQY
>TRBV9|TRBJ2-3
ASSVAGGGGTDTQY
>TRBV4-2|TRBJ2-1
ASSHPGGGLSEQF
>TRBV19|TRBJ2-1
ASSTRALADSYNEQF
>TRBV6-6|TRBJ1-1
ASSYGDSEAF
>TRBV27|TRBJ1-2
ASSLSAANYGYT
>TRBV2|TRBJ1-2
ASSGDRVYGYT
>TRBV6-1|TRBJ2-7
ASSGTGVASSYEQY
>TRBV6-1|TRBJ1-2
ASSGKAGSNIWYGYT
>TRBV5-1|TRBJ2-3
ASSTLETTSSSFSTDTQY
>TRBV6-5|TRBJ2-1
ASSYAGGGSYNEQF
>TRBV13|TRBJ1-5
ASSLGRDQPQH
>TRBV28|TRBJ1-2
ASSLYPTGGGYT
>TRBV4-2|TRBJ1-1
ASSQADRGNTEAF
>TRBV4-1|TRBJ2-5
ASSQEIQGFGETQY
>TRBV4-1|TRBJ1-2
ASSHKDRPNYGYT
>TRBV7-6|TRBJ1-4
ASSRRTGDPEKLF
>TRBV7-2|TRBJ1-6
ASSWGESSYNSPLH
>TRBV30|TRBJ1-5
AWSVRGQGPRPQH
>TRBV2|TRBJ2-2
ASSVRHQYTGELF
>TRBV19|TRBJ2-7
ASSSGTGGYEQY
>TRBV7-2|TRBJ1-5
ASSITGGAHQPQH
>TRBV6-6|TRBJ2-1
ASRARDRGLGNEQF
>TRBV15|TRBJ1-2
ATSDEEAIYGYT
>TRBV5-1|TRBJ1-1
ASSKGQGVTEAF
>TRBV28|TRBJ2-3
ASTPQRSTDTQY
>TRBV5-1|TRBJ2-5
ASSRGVGWQETQY
>TRBV6-5|TRBJ2-7
ASSTTGTRFHEQY
>TRBV4-3|TRBJ2-3
ASSQQGNRPDTQY
>TRBV30|TRBJ2-2
AWSSLSGGNTGELF
>TRBV4-3|TRBJ1-1
ASSRQYQGGNTEAF
>TRBV19|TRBJ1-5
ASSSRDTRGNQPQH
>TRBV29-1|TRBJ1-2
SVEERDRTGRDANYGYT
>TRBV29-1|TRBJ1-1
SVDLGRTEAF
>TRBV15|TRBJ2-1
ATSLEGLALNEQF
>TRBV19|TRBJ2-3
ASSNGLAGVTDTQY
>TRBV13|TRBJ2-3
ASSPGAGAFITTDTQY
>TRBV7-9|TRBJ2-1
ASSPSGAPYNEQF
>TRBV6-1|TRBJ2-3
ASSEARVSGGYTDTQY
>TRBV9|TRBJ2-1
ASSVAKGGASYNEQF